This T cell receptor beta chain is drawn from a study of monozygotic twins with inflammatory bowel disease. In germline, CDR1 is SEHNR, CDR2 FQNEAQ (reference sequence). The CDR3 is made up of 15 amino acids. Notes on the study in general: IBD patients showed reduced TCRbeta diversity (inverse Simpson) versus healthy co-twins.

With respect to this clonotype: No antigen is known for it.

Per individual sample, eight separate reactions were used to make cDNA. UMIs that had a 6-nucleotide sample barcode were put in using template switching. TCRdb re-called the 5' RACE reads and shows each CDR3 protein once, DNA omitted. The sample table sets out some 150,000 distinct CDR3 sequences. This receptor was identified in a human donor with ulcerative colitis or Crohn's disease, or a healthy co-twin of an affected twin (not recorded which). The sequencing sample was made of blood. The rearrangement links TRBV7-9 to TRBJ2-3; lacking DNA, the TRBD1 call made by TCRdb goes unchecked. This chain's CDR3 is CASSLRGRGADTQYF. The variable domain in full, with the rest retrieved from reference TRBV7-9 and TRBJ2-3, is DTGVSQNPRHKITKRGQNVTFRCDPISEHNRLYWYRQTLGQGPEFLTYFQNEAQLEKSRLLSDRFSAERPKGSFSTLEIQRTEQGDSAMYLCASSLRGRGADTQYFGPGTRLTVL.